This record concerns one T cell receptor (beta chain) sequence. This sample is part of a study of blood T cell repertoires in COVID-19. CDR3 length equals 15 residues. In germline, CDR1 is MNHEY, CDR2 SVGEGT. V dropped 2 bases and J dropped 8 bases, with 15 bases sitting between them. Original processing notes: Scientists estimated how many nucleated cells there were by amplifying reference gene primers. The data were produced by immunoSEQ multiplex PCR, yet TCRdb's version contains in-frame clones alone and is incomplete. V, J and clone size are taken as reported in that table, and D and trimming were inferred from the DNA itself. The sample lists 200,000 to 250,000 clones, approximately 80% occurring once.

The sequence derives from a woman aged 80 or over with COVID-19, enrolled during active disease. Sequenced sample: peripheral blood. V gene TRBV6-2 or TRBV6-3 combines with J gene TRBJ1-4, with a tentative D call TRBD1 (5 bases). The CDR3: CASSYRSGHREKLFF. Here the CDR3 DNA reads TGTGCCAGCAGTTACCGGTCAGGGCACAGAGAAAAACTGTTTTTT.